This T cell receptor beta chain was identified in a study of identical twins. Trimming removed 3 bases at V and 5 bases at J, with 10 bases between. Germline V gene sequence: CDR1 SEHNR, CDR2 FQNEAQ (reference sequence). The CDR3 extends over 13 amino acids. This clonotype was seen only a few times. Via MiXCR, TCRdb re-called the 5' RACE reads, giving one row per CDR3 protein. The top ten hold 1.5% to 2.5% of the sample, which has hundreds of thousands of distinct CDR3 sequences, under 10% seen once. Another study also made use of these data, one on yellow fever vaccine responses in identical twins.

This rearrangement joins TRBV7-9 to TRBJ1-1, with TRBD1 as a possible D gene (5 bases). This receptor was identified in a woman between 18 and 29 years old in good health. The sample comprised memory (CD45RO+) T cells sorted from blood. The CDR3 loop is CASSFGAETEAFF. CDR3 DNA: TGTGCCAGCAGCTTTGGGGCAGAGACTGAAGCTTTCTTT.